This TCR beta chain emerged from a study of blood T cell repertoires in COVID-19. Turning to the study itself: Acute and convalescent COVID-19 specimens originated in the United States, Italy and Spain. The cDNA or gDNA used as material had been derived from T cells, B-cell-depleted T cells, or PBMCs.

Original data processing: Nucleated cell counts were estimated from reference gene primer amplification. Assay: immunoSEQ multiplex PCR; the TCRdb copy retains only in-frame clones and omits some. The DNA was the basis for D and trimming; V, J and clone size are from that table. This table has 110,000 to 150,000 clones, about 89% appearing once. V was pared by 5 bases and J by 10 bases, with 16 bases between. The V gene's germline CDR1 is KGHSH and CDR2 LQKENI. There are 13 residues in the CDR3. Participants had their cohort set by participant-reported clinical history. This TCR came from a man aged 60 to 69 who had recovered from COVID-19. V usage is TRBV18 and J usage is TRBJ2-3; perhaps TRBD1 as D (7 bases). The sequenced sample was PBMCs or T cells enriched from blood (not recorded which). CDR3 sequence: CASSTLRGVPQYF. The CDR3 DNA reads as TGTGCCAGCTCAACTCTCAGGGGGGTGCCGCAGTATTTT.